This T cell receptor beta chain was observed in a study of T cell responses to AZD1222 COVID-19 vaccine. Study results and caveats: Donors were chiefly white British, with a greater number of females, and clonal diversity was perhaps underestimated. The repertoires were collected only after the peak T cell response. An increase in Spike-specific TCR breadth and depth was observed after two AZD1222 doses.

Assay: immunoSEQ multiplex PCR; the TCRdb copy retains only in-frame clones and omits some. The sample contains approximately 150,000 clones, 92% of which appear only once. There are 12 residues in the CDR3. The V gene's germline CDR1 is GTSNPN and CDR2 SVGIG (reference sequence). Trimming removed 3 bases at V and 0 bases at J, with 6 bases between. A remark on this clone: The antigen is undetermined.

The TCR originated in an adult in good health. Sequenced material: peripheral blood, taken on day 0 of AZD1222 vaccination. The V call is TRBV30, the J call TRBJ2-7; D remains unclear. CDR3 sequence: CAWRANSYEQYF. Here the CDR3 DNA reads TGTGCCTGGAGGGCCAACTCCTACGAGCAGTACTTC.